These 32 T cell receptor beta chains were sequenced from one sample in a study of blood T cell repertoires in COVID-19. TCRdb's copy holds only in-frame clones and misses some; the assay was immunoSEQ multiplex PCR. The sample carries 130,000 to 150,000 clones, roughly 80% recorded once. The sample comprised PBMCs or T cells enriched from blood (not recorded which). All receptors derive from a man aged 50-59 years who had recovered from COVID-19.

The chain carries TRBV21-1 and TRBJ1-5; whether TRBD1, the table's D call, matches the DNA was not checked. TRBV21-1 is noted as a pseudogene. The length of the CDR3 is 17 residues. The CDR3 DNA follows: TGTGCCAGCAGCGCCAGGGCAGGGGGCCTTAAAAATCAGCCCCAGCATTTT. Translating it yields CASSARAGGLKNQPQHF.

V usage is TRBV7-2 and J usage is TRBJ1-5; D is unresolved. CDR1 is SGHTA and CDR2 is FQGNSA in the germline V gene. The CDR3 is made up of 12 amino acids. The germline V and J ends were trimmed by 3 bases and 5 bases, with 5 bases remaining between them. CDR3 region: CASSFEDQPQHF. CDR3 DNA: TGTGCCAGCAGCTTCGAGGATCAGCCCCAGCATTTT. The variable domain in full, with the rest retrieved from reference TRBV7-2 and TRBJ1-5, is GAGVSQSPSNKVTEKGKDVELRCDPISGHTALYWYRQSLGQGLEFLIYFQGNSAPDKSGLPSDRFSAERTGGSVSTLTIQRTQQEDSAVYLCASSFEDQPQHFGDGTRLSIL.

This chain joins TRBV10-1 and TRBJ2-3; a weak D match, TRBD2 (6 bases). Germline V lookup: CDR1 WNHNN, CDR2 SYGVQD (reference sequence). The CDR3 spans 14 residues. Trimming took off 4 bases at V and 4 bases at J, with 12 bases between the two ends. The CDR3 sequence is CASSVAGTPDTQYF. Written as DNA, the CDR3 is TGCGCCAGCAGTGTTGCGGGAACCCCAGATACGCAGTATTTT.

The CDR3 DNA sequence: TGTGCCATCAGTGATCCCGGACTAGCGGGGGGTGAGACCCAGTACTTC. Protein: CAISDPGLAGGETQYF. The chain couples TRBV10-3 to TRBJ2-5, with 14 positions matching TRBD2. The CDR3 has 16 residues. Germline V CDR1 and CDR2: ENHRY, SYGVKD. Trimming removed 3 bases from V and 5 bases from J; junction bases left unmatched: 5.

This clone was observed once. V gene TRBV7-9 combines with J gene TRBJ1-5, with 10 positions matching TRBD1. Germline assignment: CDR1 SEHNR and CDR2 FQNEAQ (reference sequence). With V trimmed by 5 bases and J by 2 bases, 6 bases remained unmatched. The CDR3 is 16 amino acids. DNA of the CDR3: TGTGCCAGCAGCCCGGGGACAGGGGACGGCAATCAGCCCCAGCATTTT. The encoded protein is CASSPGTGDGNQPQHF.

The rearrangement links TRBV9 to TRBJ2-1; D unclear. V was cut by 5 bases and J by 8 bases, with 5 bases left in between. CDR1 is SGDLS and CDR2 is YYNGEE in the germline V gene. CDR3 length: 10 amino acids. The CDR3 loop reads CASRSDEQFF. For the CDR3, the DNA is TGTGCCAGCAGAAGCGATGAGCAGTTCTTC.

With regard to this clone: The sample contains more than one DNA sequence encoding this CDR3. This chain connects TRBV11-3 to TRBJ1-6; no definite D call. Trimming took 0 bases from V and 8 from J, leaving 5 bases between them. CDR1 is SGHNT and CDR2 is YENEEA in the germline V gene. This CDR3 has 13 residues. CDR3 bases: TGTGCCAGCAGCTTAGATCGAGATTCACCCCTCCACTTT. As protein: CASSLDRDSPLHF.

The rearrangement links TRBV5-1 to TRBJ1-6; 7 bases match TRBD1. The germline CDR1 and CDR2 sequences are SGHRS and YFSETQ. This CDR3 comprises 14 residues. J lost 6 bases, V lost 4 bases, and 4 bases had no gene match. CDR3 sequence: CASSPGQANSPLHF. The CDR3 coding sequence is TGCGCCAGCAGCCCAGGACAGGCTAATTCACCCCTCCACTTT.

This clone was seen only once. This chain joins TRBV7-6 and TRBJ1-4; 7 bases are a match to TRBD1. The germline V gene has CDR1 SGHVS and CDR2 FNYEAQ. The CDR3 loop spans 15 amino acids. Germline trimming cut 4 bases from V and 7 bases from J; bases unmatched to any gene: 9. CDR3 in amino acids: CASSSRTGQGEKLFF. The CDR3, as DNA: TGTGCCAGCAGCTCCCGGACAGGTCAAGGTGAAAAACTGTTTTTT.

The V call is TRBV19, the J call TRBJ1-1, with a weak D call TRBD1 (5 bases). The CDR3 runs 15 residues. Germline V lookup: CDR1 LNHDA, CDR2 SQIVND (reference sequence). The V and J ends lost 2 bases and 1 base respectively, with 11 bases between them. In DNA form, the CDR3 reads TGTGCCAGTAGTATACTGGGGCAGGGGAACACTGAAGCTTTCTTT. This codes for CASSILGQGNTEAFF.

This chain joins TRBV27 and TRBJ1-5, with D tentatively TRBD1 (5 bases). In germline, CDR1 is MNHEY, CDR2 SMNVEV (reference sequence). The CDR3 is 15 amino acids. V lost 6 bases, J lost 0 bases, and 12 bases lay in between. The DNA of the CDR3 is TGTGCCAGCAGCAAATTCCAGGGTAGCAATCAGCCCCAGCATTTT. The encoded protein is CASSKFQGSNQPQHF.

The chain is built from TRBV4-1 and TRBJ1-2, with D unclear. Germline-derived CDR1 and CDR2 are MGHRA and YSYEKL. The CDR3 extends over 15 amino acids. The V and J ends lost 3 bases and 8 bases respectively, with 19 bases between them. The CDR3 bases are TGCGCCAGCAGCCAGGGAGCGTGGACGGGTAAGGGCTACACCTTC. Amino acids: CASSQGAWTGKGYTF.

The J gene is TRBJ2-2, the V gene TRBV7-3; the D is unclear. This CDR3 spans 13 amino acids. Germline V gene lookup returns CDR1 SGHTA and CDR2 FQGTGA. Trimming stripped 5 bases from V and 5 bases from J, with 9 bases between. The CDR3 is CASSLSETGELFF. The CDR3 DNA follows: TGTGCCAGCAGCCTCTCGGAGACCGGGGAGCTGTTTTTT.

The rearrangement links TRBV9 to TRBJ2-3; D possibly corresponds to TRBD1 (6 bases). The V and J ends lost 5 bases and 0 bases respectively, with 16 bases between them. The CDR3 is 16 amino acids. Looked up from germline, CDR1 is SGDLS and CDR2 is YYNGEE. The DNA of the CDR3 is TGTGCCAGCAGAGTAAAACAGGGAGCAAGCACAGATACGCAGTATTTT. This codes for CASRVKQGASTDTQYF. Using reference TRBV9 and TRBJ2-3 for the parts outside the CDR3, the full variable domain is DSGVTQTPKHLITATGQRVTLRCSPRSGDLSVYWYQQSLDQGLQFLIQYYNGEERAKGNILERFSAQQFPDLHSELNLSSLELGDSALYFCASRVKQGASTDTQYFGPGTRLTVL.

This rearrangement joins TRBV3-1 (or the pseudogene TRBV3-2) to TRBJ1-2; D is possibly TRBD1 (5 bases). The V end was cut by 3 bases, the J end by 8 bases, with 10 bases between. The germline V gene encodes CDR1 LGHDT and CDR2 YNNKEL (reference sequence). The CDR3 length is 12 residues. The CDR3 DNA reads TGTGCCAGCAGCCAGTCAAAGGGGGGCTACACCTTC. Translating gives CASSQSKGGYTF.

This chain connects TRBV3-1 (or the pseudogene TRBV3-2) to TRBJ2-7, with TRBD1 matching over 7 bases. The CDR3 covers 12 residues. The V segment lost 3 bases and the J segment 9 bases; nucleotides outside the gene matches: 5. Germline values: CDR1 LGHDT, CDR2 YNNKEL (reference sequence). In DNA, the CDR3 is TGTGCCAGCAGCCAGACAGGGTCCGGGCAGTACTTC. Residues: CASSQTGSGQYF.

J is TRBJ1-3 and V is TRBV28, with D unclear. The germline V gene has CDR1 MDHEN and CDR2 SYDVKM. Trimming left V 7 bases short and J 3 bases short, with 10 bases between. The CDR3 extends over 13 amino acids. The CDR3 DNA sequence: TGTGCCAGCACCGAGGGTAGTGGAAACACCATATATTTT. Translated, it gives CASTEGSGNTIYF.

The V gene is TRBV19, the J gene TRBJ1-5, with 11 positions matching TRBD1. Germline CDR1 is LNHDA and CDR2 is SQIVND (reference sequence). J was trimmed by 6 bases and V by 7 bases; bases with no gene match: 8. This CDR3 is built from 15 residues. The CDR3 region has the DNA TGTGCCAGTACCCCGGACAGGGGGCATAGTCAGCCCCAGCATTTT. Translated, it gives CASTPDRGHSQPQHF.

The V call is TRBV19, the J call TRBJ2-4; a possible D gene is TRBD1 (6 bases). Trimming pared 7 bases from V and 2 bases from J, leaving 18 bases between. The CDR3 spans 16 residues. The germline CDR1 and CDR2 sequences are LNHDA and SQIVND (reference sequence). In DNA form, the CDR3 reads TGTGCCAGTACCACGCACAGGGATTTACCCAAAAACATTCAGTACTTC. Its translation is CASTTHRDLPKNIQYF.

V and J are TRBV2 and TRBJ2-5, with 12 bases lining up with TRBD2. This CDR3 spans 16 amino acids. V trimming: 6 bases; J trimming: 5 bases; junction bases outside the gene matches: 10. Germline CDR1 is SNHLY and CDR2 is FYNNEI. Written as DNA, the CDR3 is TGTGCCAGCAGGGAGCTAGCGGGGGGGATAGGTGAGACCCAGTACTTC. Its protein is CASRELAGGIGETQYF.

J is TRBJ2-2 and V is TRBV19, with 16 bases lining up with TRBD2. The V gene's germline CDR1 is LNHDA and CDR2 SQIVND (reference sequence). V was clipped by 6 bases and J by 3 bases; unmatched bases: 7. This CDR3 spans 18 amino acids. DNA of the CDR3: TGTGCCAGTAGGCTGGGACTAGCGGGGGGGTTTGACACCGGGGAGCTGTTTTTT. As protein: CASRLGLAGGFDTGELFF.

The chain recombines TRBV29-1 with TRBJ2-7; D may be TRBD1 (5 bases). V lost 6 bases, J lost 2 bases, and 8 bases lay in between. Germline-derived CDR1 and CDR2 are SQVTM and ANQGSEA. The CDR3 runs 11 residues. CDR3 sequence: CSVKGTYEQYF. The CDR3 DNA follows: TGCAGCGTGAAGGGGACCTACGAGCAGTACTTC.

The chain combines TRBV5-1 with TRBJ2-3, with 10 bases matching TRBD2. The CDR3 covers 16 residues. Germline V gene data show CDR1 as SGHRS and CDR2 as YFSETQ. Losses at the gene ends were 4 bases for V and 0 bases for J; bases not matched to a gene: 5. The CDR3 spells CASSALAGRSTDTQYF. In DNA, the CDR3 is TGCGCCAGCAGCGCACTAGCGGGGAGAAGCACAGATACGCAGTATTTT.

The chain couples TRBV7-2 to TRBJ1-1, with D possibly TRBD1 on 5 matching bases. CDR1 and CDR2 from the germline V gene are SGHTA and FQGNSA. CDR3 length: 13 residues. Trimming stripped 3 bases from V and 8 bases from J, with 13 bases between. The CDR3 loop is CASSFMDTGEAFF. CDR3 bases: TGTGCCAGCAGCTTCATGGACACTGGGGAAGCTTTCTTT.

Notes on this clone: An end of the junction differs from the germline gene, which may be a read error. The chain is built from TRBV5-6 and TRBJ2-5; perhaps TRBD1 as D (6 bases). This CDR3 contains 13 residues. Germline loops: CDR1 SGHDT, CDR2 YYEEEE. The CDR3 here is CAGSLGTPKTQYF. Here the CDR3 DNA reads TGTGCCGGCAGCTTGGGGACACCCAAGACCCAGTACTTC.

This chain joins TRBV27 and TRBJ1-2; no clear D gene. Trimming took 7 bases from V and 7 from J, leaving 13 bases between them. This CDR3 is 12 amino acids long. Germline assignment: CDR1 MNHEY and CDR2 SMNVEV (reference sequence). The DNA of the CDR3 is TGTGCCAGCATGGGCGTTCGTACTGGCTACACCTTC. Amino acid sequence: CASMGVRTGYTF.

The chain links TRBV7-2 to TRBJ2-5, with D unclear. The CDR3 runs to 16 residues. Deletions cut 1 base from V and 3 bases from J, with 15 bases between. Germline V gives CDR1 SGHTA, CDR2 FQGNSA. As DNA, the CDR3 is TGTGCCAGCAGCTTAGACCCCACAGAGCCCGAAGAGACCCAGTACTTC. Translated: CASSLDPTEPEETQYF. Full variable domain (rest looked up from reference TRBV7-2 and TRBJ2-5): GAGVSQSPSNKVTEKGKDVELRCDPISGHTALYWYRQSLGQGLEFLIYFQGNSAPDKSGLPSDRFSAERTGGSVSTLTIQRTQQEDSAVYLCASSLDPTEPEETQYFGPGTRLLVL.

The V and J genes are TRBV25-1 and TRBJ1-4, with 7 bases identical to TRBD1. Germline V gene sequence: CDR1 MGHDK, CDR2 SYGVNS. The CDR3 runs to 14 residues. The V gene end was trimmed by 5 bases and the J gene end by 7 bases; junction bases not matched to a gene: 7. This chain's CDR3 is CASSTGAVTEKLFF. The CDR3 DNA reads TGTGCCAGCAGTACAGGGGCGGTAACTGAAAAACTGTTTTTT.

This sequence joins TRBV30 and TRBJ2-2; the D is unclear. This CDR3 spans 16 amino acids. Trimming removed 3 bases at V and 0 bases at J, with 14 bases between. Germline CDR1 reads GTSNPN; CDR2 reads SVGIG (reference sequence). The CDR3 loop reads CAWRSTRFANTGELFF. CDR3 bases: TGTGCCTGGAGATCGACACGTTTCGCGAACACCGGGGAGCTGTTTTTT.

The chain has TRBV5-4 and TRBJ1-2, with D uncertain. This CDR3 is 16 amino acids long. V gave up 4 bases and J gave up 6 bases, with 22 bases separating them. CDR1 is SGHNT, CDR2 YYREEE, per germline (reference sequence). The CDR3 is CASSGPVGQVEDGYTF. DNA of the CDR3: TGTGCCAGCAGCGGACCCGTCGGGCAGGTGGAGGATGGCTACACCTTC.

The chain uses TRBV28 and TRBJ1-2; no clear D. V was shortened by 8 bases and J by 8 bases, with 18 bases between the two germline ends. Germline CDR1 reads MDHEN; CDR2 reads SYDVKM. The CDR3 sequence is 13 residues long. CDR3 coding DNA: TGTGCCAGCCGTACACCGGGATCGTGGGGCTACACCTTC. Translation: CASRTPGSWGYTF.

V is TRBV6-2 or TRBV6-3 and J is TRBJ1-1, with D possibly being TRBD1 (6 bases). The CDR3 consists of 15 residues. Germline assignment: CDR1 MNHEY and CDR2 SVGEGT. V lost 2 bases and J lost 0, with 10 bases in between. The CDR3 DNA is TGTGCCAGCAGTTACCCGCAGGGGTTGAACACTGAAGCTTTCTTT. This codes for CASSYPQGLNTEAFF.